This T cell receptor beta chain was identified in a study of cytomegalovirus exposure and HLA in healthy donors. Study-wide findings and caveats: There was a cluster of highly shared sequence variants that was likely a sequencing artifact. HLA allele associations emerged for some 16,000 TCR beta sequences in a later analysis, at 0.05 false discovery rate.

This CDR3 has 15 residues. The germline V and J ends were trimmed by 5 bases and 0 bases, with 10 bases remaining between them. Germline-derived CDR1 and CDR2 are SGHVS and FNYEAQ. Healthy bone marrow donors made up the donor group. Though probably carrying unrecorded immune exposures, donors were nominally healthy at sampling. Researchers ran the PCR with 60 Vbeta and 13 Jbeta primers. Method: immunoSEQ multiplex PCR; TCRdb's copy keeps in-frame clones and lacks some. The sample has 100,000 or so clones, around 80% seen once. This clone was seen a few times. Its antigen is as yet unknown. The sequence was obtained from a female donor in good health and CMV-seropositive. V gene TRBV7-6 combines with J gene TRBJ2-2; a weak D match, TRBD2 (5 bases). Sequenced material: PBMCs. The chain's CDR3 is CASSPGNANTGELFF. The DNA of the CDR3 is TGTGCCAGCAGCCCGGGGAACGCGAACACCGGGGAGCTGTTTTTT. Variable domain in full (rest from reference TRBV7-6 and TRBJ2-2): GAGVSQSPRYKVTKRGQDVALRCDPISGHVSLYWYRQALGQGPEFLTYFNYEAQQDKSGLPNDRFSAERPEGSISTLTIQRTEQRDSAMYRCASSPGNANTGELFFGEGSRLTVL.